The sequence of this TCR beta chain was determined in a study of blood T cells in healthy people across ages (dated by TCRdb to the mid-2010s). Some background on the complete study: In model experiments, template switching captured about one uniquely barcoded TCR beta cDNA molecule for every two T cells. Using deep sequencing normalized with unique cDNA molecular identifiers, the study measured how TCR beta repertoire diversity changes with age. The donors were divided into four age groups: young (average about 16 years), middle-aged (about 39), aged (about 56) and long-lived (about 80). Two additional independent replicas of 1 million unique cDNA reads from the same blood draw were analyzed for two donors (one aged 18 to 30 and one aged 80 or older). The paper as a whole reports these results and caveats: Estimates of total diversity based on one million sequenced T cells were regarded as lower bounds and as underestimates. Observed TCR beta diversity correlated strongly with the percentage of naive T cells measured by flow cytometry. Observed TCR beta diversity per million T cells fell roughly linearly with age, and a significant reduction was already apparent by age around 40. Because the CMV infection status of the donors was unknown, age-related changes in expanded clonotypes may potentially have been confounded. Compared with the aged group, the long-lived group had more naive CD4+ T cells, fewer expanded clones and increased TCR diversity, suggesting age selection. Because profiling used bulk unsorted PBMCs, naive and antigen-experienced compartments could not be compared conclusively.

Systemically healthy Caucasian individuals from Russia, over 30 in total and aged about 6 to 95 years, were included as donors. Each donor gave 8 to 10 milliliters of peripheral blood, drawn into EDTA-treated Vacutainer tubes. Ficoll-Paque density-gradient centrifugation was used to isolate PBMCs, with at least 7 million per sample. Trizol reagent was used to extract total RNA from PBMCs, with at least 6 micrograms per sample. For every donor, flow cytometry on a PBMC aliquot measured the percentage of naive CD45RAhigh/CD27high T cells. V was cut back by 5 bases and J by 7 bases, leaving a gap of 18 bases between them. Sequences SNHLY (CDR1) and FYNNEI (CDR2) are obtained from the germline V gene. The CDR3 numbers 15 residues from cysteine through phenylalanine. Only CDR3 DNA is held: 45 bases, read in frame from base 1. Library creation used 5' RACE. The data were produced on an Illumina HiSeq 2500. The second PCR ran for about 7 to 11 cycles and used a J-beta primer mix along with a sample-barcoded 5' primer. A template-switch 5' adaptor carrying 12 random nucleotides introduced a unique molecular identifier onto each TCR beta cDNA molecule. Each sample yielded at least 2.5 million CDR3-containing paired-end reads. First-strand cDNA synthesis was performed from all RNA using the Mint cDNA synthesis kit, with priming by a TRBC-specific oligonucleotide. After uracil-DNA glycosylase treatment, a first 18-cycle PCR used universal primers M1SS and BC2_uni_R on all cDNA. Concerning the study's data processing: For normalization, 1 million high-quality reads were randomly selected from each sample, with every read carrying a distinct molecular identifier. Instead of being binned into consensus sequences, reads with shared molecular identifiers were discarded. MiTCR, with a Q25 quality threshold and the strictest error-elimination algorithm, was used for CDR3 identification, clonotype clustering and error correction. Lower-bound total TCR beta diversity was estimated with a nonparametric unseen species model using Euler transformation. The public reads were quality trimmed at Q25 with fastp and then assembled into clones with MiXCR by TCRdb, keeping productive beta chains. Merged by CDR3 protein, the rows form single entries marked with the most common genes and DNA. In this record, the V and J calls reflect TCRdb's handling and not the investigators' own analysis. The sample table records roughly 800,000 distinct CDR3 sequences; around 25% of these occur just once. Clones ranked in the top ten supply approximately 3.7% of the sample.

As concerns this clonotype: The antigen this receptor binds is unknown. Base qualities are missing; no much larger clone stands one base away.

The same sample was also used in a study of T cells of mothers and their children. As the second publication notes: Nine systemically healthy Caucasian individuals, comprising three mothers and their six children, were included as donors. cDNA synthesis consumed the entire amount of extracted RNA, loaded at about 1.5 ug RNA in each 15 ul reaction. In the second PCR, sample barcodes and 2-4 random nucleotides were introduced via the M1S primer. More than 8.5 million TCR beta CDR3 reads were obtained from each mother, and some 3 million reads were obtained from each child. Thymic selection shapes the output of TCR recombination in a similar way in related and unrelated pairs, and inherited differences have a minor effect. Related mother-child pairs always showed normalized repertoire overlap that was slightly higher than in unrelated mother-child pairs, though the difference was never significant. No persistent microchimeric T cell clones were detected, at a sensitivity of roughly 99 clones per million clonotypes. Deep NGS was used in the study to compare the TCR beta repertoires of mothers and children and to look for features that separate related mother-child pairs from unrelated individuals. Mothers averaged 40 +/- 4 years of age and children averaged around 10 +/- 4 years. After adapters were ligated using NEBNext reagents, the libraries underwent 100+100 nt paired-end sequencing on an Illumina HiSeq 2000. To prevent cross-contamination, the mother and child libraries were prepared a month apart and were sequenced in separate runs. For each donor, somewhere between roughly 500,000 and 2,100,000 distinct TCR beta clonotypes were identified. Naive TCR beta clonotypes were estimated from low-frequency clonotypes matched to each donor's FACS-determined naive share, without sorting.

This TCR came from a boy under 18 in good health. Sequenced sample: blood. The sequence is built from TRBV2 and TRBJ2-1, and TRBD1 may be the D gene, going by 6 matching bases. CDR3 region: CASSFPTGSLNEQFF. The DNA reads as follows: TGTGCCAGCAGTTTTCCTACAGGGTCCCTAAATGAGCAGTTCTTC.